Described below is a single TCR beta chain sequence and its context. Its antigen is undetermined. The data derive from a study of blood T cells in healthy people across ages. Study-level information: T cells yielded about one barcoded beta molecule per two cells through template switching. Findings and caveats of the study: No conclusive comparison of naive versus antigen-experienced cells was possible with unsorted PBMCs.

The study drew donors from healthy Caucasian individuals in Russia aged roughly 6 to 90. For every donor, a draw yielded ten milliliters of peripheral blood. The use of a sample-barcoded 5' primer and a J-beta primer mix characterized a second PCR of roughly 7 to 12 cycles. TCRdb reanalysed the 5' RACE reads using MiXCR and keeps one entry per CDR3 protein. The sample holds 550,000 to 700,000 distinct CDR3 sequences; about 26% are singletons and the top ten take less than 20%. The CDR3 is made up of 16 amino acids. V was pared by 0 bases and J by 3 bases, with 2 bases of the junction left unmatched. CDR1 and CDR2 (germline): KGHSH, LQKENI.

Sequencing was done on a sample of blood. This sequence joins TRBV18 and TRBJ2-1, with 10 bases aligning to TRBD2. The clonotype comes from a woman in her seventies in good health. The CDR3 reads CASSPPKRGGYNEQFF. The CDR3 nucleotides read TGTGCCAGCTCACCACCCAAGCGGGGGGGCTACAATGAGCAGTTCTTC.